This record concerns one T cell receptor beta chain sequence. The target antigen is unknown. The data originate from a study of cytomegalovirus exposure and HLA in healthy donors. General study findings and limits: For most TCR sequences rarity was the rule, although some public TCRs occurred in many donors. The authors later found TCR association rates varying by HLA locus, with DRB1 most and HLA-C fewest.

V trimming: 0 bases; J trimming: 0 bases; junction bases outside the gene matches: 4. In germline, CDR1 is LGHNA, CDR2 YSLEER. This CDR3 spans 16 amino acids. This cohort consisted of healthy bone marrow donors. A multiplex PCR was run with 60 Vbeta primers and 13 Jbeta primers. Profiled with immunoSEQ multiplex PCR; TCRdb holds only in-frame clones, not every one. Altogether approximately 280,000 clones are present, 75% to 90% being singletons, with the ten largest covering 3.5% to 4%. The sequenced material came from PBMCs. This clonotype was sampled from a man between 35 and 55 years old in good health and CMV-seropositive. The chain combines TRBV4-3 with TRBJ1-1; TRBD1 aligns across 7 bases. This CDR3 reads CASSQDGTAMNTEAFF. The CDR3 bases are TGCGCCAGCAGCCAAGATGGGACAGCCATGAACACTGAAGCTTTCTTT.